Detailed here is one T cell receptor beta chain. The data stem from a study of shared clonotypes between healthy human individuals. Assay used: immunoSEQ multiplex PCR; TCRdb lists only in-frame clones, some missing. The data contain roughly 2,300,000 clones, around 93% of them singletons. Trimming cost V 1 base and J 2 bases, with 15 bases left between them. Germline V gives CDR1 SGHRS, CDR2 YFSETQ. The CDR3 consists of 16 residues. The specimen sequenced was naive CD4+ T cells from PBMCs. Subset: CD45RA+ positively selected. The receptor was isolated from a man aged 18 to 35 in good health. Some clones in this sample may be carry-over from other donors' samples. The chain employs TRBV5-1 and TRBJ1-1, with a weak D call TRBD1 (6 bases). CDR3 bases: TGCGCCAGCAGCTTGATGTCGGGGACAATAAACACTGAAGCTTTCTTT. This sequence encodes CASSLMSGTINTEAFF. Full variable domain (outside the CDR3, taken from reference TRBV5-1 and TRBJ1-1): KAGVTQTPRYLIKTRGQQVTLSCSPISGHRSVSWYQQTPGQGLQFLFEYFSETQRNKGNFPGRFSGRQFSNSRSEMNVSTLELGDSALYLCASSLMSGTINTEAFFGQGTRLTVV.